The clone carrying this TCR beta chain came up once. The source of the sample is a study of cytomegalovirus exposure and HLA in healthy donors. Use of 60 Vbeta and 13 Jbeta primers characterized the PCR. Here immunoSEQ multiplex PCR was the method, and the copy in TCRdb shows in-frame clones only, minus some. This table has 120,000 or so clones, over 65% appearing once. The CDR3 runs to 15 residues. The clonotype was recovered from a man aged 18 to 29 in good health and CMV-seropositive. The J gene is TRBJ1-4, the V gene TRBV12-1. TRBV12-1 represents a pseudogene. Sequenced input: PBMCs. CDR3 protein: CASTPGGRPNEKLFF. Written as DNA, the CDR3 is TGTGCCAGCACCCCAGGCGGGAGGCCTAATGAAAAACTGTTTTTT.